A single sample is the source of the 12 T cell receptor beta chains below, sequenced in a study of T cell responses to AZD1222 COVID-19 vaccine (dated by TCRdb to the early 2020s). The method was the immunoSEQ multiplex PCR assay. In TCRdb, the immuneACCESS table is reduced to in-frame sequences with V and J assigned. These tables do not hold every clone; where another copy was compared, an unresolved V gene accounts for under half, and the others remain unexplained. The sample profile shows around 130,000 clones; around 90% of them were found once. About 1.9% of the sample belongs to the ten largest clones. What the time point label conveys for this sample: about 28 days (+/-7) after the second vaccine dose. The specimen was peripheral blood, collected 28 days after the second AZD1222 dose. The receptors were sampled from an adult who received the AZD1222 COVID-19 vaccine.

The chain recombines TRBV27 with TRBJ1-5, with D hard to call. Germline values: CDR1 MNHEY, CDR2 SMNVEV (reference sequence). This CDR3 comprises 15 residues. The V end was cut by 2 bases, the J end by 0 bases, with 8 bases between. The CDR3 bases are TGTGCCAGCAGTTTACCAGACCATAGCAATCAGCCCCAGCATTTT. Translating it yields CASSLPDHSNQPQHF.

The gene calls are TRBV3-1 (or the pseudogene TRBV3-2) and TRBJ2-5; D ambiguous. V dropped 6 bases and J dropped 5 bases, with 13 bases sitting between them. The CDR3 has 13 amino acids. Germline V gene data show CDR1 as LGHDT and CDR2 as YNNKEL (reference sequence). The CDR3 loop reads CASRPDRPETQYF. The CDR3 DNA sequence: TGTGCCAGCAGACCCGACCGACCGGAGACCCAGTACTTC.

The rearrangement joins TRBV6-5 to TRBJ1-4; TRBD1 matches 10 bases. The CDR3 is 14 residues long. Trimming at V came to 7 bases and at J to 7 bases, leaving 6 bases not matched to a gene. Per the germline V gene, CDR1 is MNHEY and CDR2 is SVGAGI. CDR3 DNA: TGTGCCAGCACCGTGGGACAGGGGAGTGAAAAACTGTTTTTT. This sequence encodes CASTVGQGSEKLFF.

About this clone itself: The sample holds other DNA sequences that translate to the same CDR3. This rearrangement joins TRBV7-2 to TRBJ2-1, with 9 bases aligning to TRBD2. The ends lost 1 base at V and 4 bases at J; junction bases unmatched: 2. The CDR3 spans 15 residues. From germline, CDR1 is SGHTA and CDR2 FQGNSA. CDR3 nucleotide sequence: TGTGCCAGCAGCTTAGTTGCGGGAGGGTACAATGAGCAGTTCTTC. This encodes CASSLVAGGYNEQFF.

The chain couples TRBV6-6 to TRBJ1-2; possibly TRBD1 for D (6 bases). The CDR3 has 13 residues. Trimming took 7 bases from V and 2 from J, leaving 11 bases between them. The V gene's germline CDR1 is MNHNY and CDR2 SVGAGI (reference sequence). The CDR3 bases are TGTGCCAGCATACCGGACAGAAACTATGGCTACACCTTC. It yields the protein CASIPDRNYGYTF.

J is TRBJ1-6 and V is TRBV6-5; D gene uncertain. The CDR3 is made up of 13 amino acids. CDR1 MNHEY and CDR2 SVGAGI come from the germline V gene. Trimming left V 7 bases short and J 6 bases short, with 10 bases between. The CDR3 coding sequence is TGTGCCAGCAAAGAGGGATCTAATTCACCCCTCCACTTT. Translated, it gives CASKEGSNSPLHF.

The genes are TRBV5-1 and TRBJ2-5, with D possibly being TRBD2 (5 bases). CDR3 size: 14 residues. V lost 4 bases, J lost 0 bases, and 10 bases lay in between. CDR1 is SGHRS, CDR2 YFSETQ, per germline. The CDR3 region is CASSLGGYQETQYF. As DNA, the CDR3 is TGCGCCAGCAGCCTGGGCGGGTACCAAGAGACCCAGTACTTC.

The V gene is TRBV7-3, the J gene TRBJ1-1, with TRBD1 matching over 10 bases. The junction had 5 bases not matched to a gene; V was cut back by 1 base and J by 6 bases. The germline V gene has CDR1 SGHTA and CDR2 FQGTGA. The CDR3 sequence is 15 residues long. The CDR3: CASSLNPGQGSEAFF. The CDR3 region has the DNA TGTGCCAGCAGCTTAAATCCGGGACAGGGGTCTGAAGCTTTCTTT.

The chain recombines TRBV19 with TRBJ2-3; D remains unclear. This CDR3 spans 13 amino acids. The V gene's germline CDR1 is LNHDA and CDR2 SQIVND (reference sequence). Trimming shortened V by 8 bases and J by 1 base, and 10 bases separated the two germline ends. In DNA, the CDR3 is TGTGCCAGTCGATCGGCGGGCACAGATACGCAGTATTTT. As protein: CASRSAGTDTQYF.

The rearrangement links TRBV6-5 to TRBJ1-2; D unclear. This CDR3 has 13 amino acids. V was shortened by 2 bases and J by 8 bases, with 12 bases between the two germline ends. The germline CDR1 and CDR2 sequences are MNHEY and SVGAGI. In nucleotides, the CDR3 is TGTGCCAGCAGTTACCGGGCATTAGGGGGCTACACCTTC. Amino acids: CASSYRALGGYTF.

V gene TRBV18 combines with J gene TRBJ1-3; D remains ambiguous. V was clipped by 5 bases and J by 0 bases, with 14 bases between them. Germline-derived CDR1 and CDR2 are KGHSH and LQKENI. The length of the CDR3 is 16 residues. The CDR3 loop is CASSDLRSSSGNTIYF. For the CDR3, the DNA is TGTGCCAGCTCAGATCTCAGGTCTTCCTCTGGAAACACCATATATTTT. Using reference TRBV18 and TRBJ1-3 for the parts outside the CDR3, the full variable domain is NAGVMQNPRHLVRRRGQEARLRCSPMKGHSHVYWYRQLPEEGLKFMVYLQKENIIDESGMPKERFSAEFPKEGPSILRIQQVVRGDSAAYFCASSDLRSSSGNTIYFGEGSWLTVV.

This chain links TRBV12-5 with TRBJ1-2; D uncertain. Germline CDR1 LGHNT, CDR2 FRNRAP. CDR3 length: 12 amino acids. Trimming removed 3 bases from V and 5 bases from J, with 7 bases in between. For the CDR3, the DNA is TGTGCTAGTGGTTTCAGTGGGTATGGCTACACCTTC. It is translated as CASGFSGYGYTF.